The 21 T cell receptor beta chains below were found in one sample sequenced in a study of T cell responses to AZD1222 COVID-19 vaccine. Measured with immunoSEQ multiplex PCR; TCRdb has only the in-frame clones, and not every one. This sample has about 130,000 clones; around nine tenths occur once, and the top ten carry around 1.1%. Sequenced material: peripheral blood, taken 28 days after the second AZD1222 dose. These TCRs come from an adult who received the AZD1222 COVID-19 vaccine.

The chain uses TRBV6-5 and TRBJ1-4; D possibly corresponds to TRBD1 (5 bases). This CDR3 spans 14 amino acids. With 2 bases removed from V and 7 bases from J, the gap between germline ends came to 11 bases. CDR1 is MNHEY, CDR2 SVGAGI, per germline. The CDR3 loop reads CASSYGAESEKLFF. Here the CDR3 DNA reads TGTGCCAGCAGTTACGGGGCGGAGAGTGAAAAACTGTTTTTT.

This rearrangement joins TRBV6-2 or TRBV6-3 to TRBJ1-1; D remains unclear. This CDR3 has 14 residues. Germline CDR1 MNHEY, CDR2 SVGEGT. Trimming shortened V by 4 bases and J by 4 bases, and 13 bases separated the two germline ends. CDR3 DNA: TGTGCCAGCAGTTTTTCCCTCCCGACCACTGAAGCTTTCTTT. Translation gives CASSFSLPTTEAFF.

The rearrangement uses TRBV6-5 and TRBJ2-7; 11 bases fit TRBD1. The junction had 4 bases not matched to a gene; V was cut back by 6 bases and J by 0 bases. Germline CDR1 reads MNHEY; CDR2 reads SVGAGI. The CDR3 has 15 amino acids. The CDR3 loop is CASRAGTGGSYEQYF. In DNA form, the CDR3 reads TGTGCCAGCAGGGCCGGGACAGGGGGCTCCTACGAGCAGTACTTC.

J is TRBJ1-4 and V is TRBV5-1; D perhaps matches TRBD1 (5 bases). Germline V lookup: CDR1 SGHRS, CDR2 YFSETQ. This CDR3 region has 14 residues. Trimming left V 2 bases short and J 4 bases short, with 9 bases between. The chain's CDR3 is CASSLGDFNEKLFF. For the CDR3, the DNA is TGCGCCAGCAGCTTAGGGGATTTTAATGAAAAACTGTTTTTT.

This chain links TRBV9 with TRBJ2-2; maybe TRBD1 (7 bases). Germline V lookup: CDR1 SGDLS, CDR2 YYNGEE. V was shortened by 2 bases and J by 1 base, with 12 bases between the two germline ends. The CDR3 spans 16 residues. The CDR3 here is CASSVQGGKNTGELFF. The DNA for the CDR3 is TGTGCCAGCAGCGTCCAGGGGGGCAAGAACACCGGGGAGCTGTTTTTT.

The CDR3 loop is CASSQQSTDTQYF. The CDR3 DNA reads TGTGCCAGCAGCCAACAGAGCACAGATACGCAGTATTTT. The chain links TRBV6-1 to TRBJ2-3; unclear D gene. Trimming pared 6 bases from V and 0 bases from J, leaving 7 bases between. From germline, CDR1 is MNHNS and CDR2 SASEGT. The CDR3 runs to 13 residues.

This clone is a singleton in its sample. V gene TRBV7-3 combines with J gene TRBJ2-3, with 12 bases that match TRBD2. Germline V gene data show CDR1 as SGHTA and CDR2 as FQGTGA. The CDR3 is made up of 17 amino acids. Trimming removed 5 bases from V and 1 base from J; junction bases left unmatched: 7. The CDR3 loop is CASSPRTSGIGTDTQYF. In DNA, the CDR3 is TGTGCCAGCAGCCCCAGGACTAGCGGGATCGGCACAGATACGCAGTATTTT.

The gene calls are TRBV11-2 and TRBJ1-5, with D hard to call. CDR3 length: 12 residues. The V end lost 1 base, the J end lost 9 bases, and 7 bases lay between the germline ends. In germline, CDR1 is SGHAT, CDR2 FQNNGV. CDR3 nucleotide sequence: TGTGCCAGCAGCTTAGGATGGGGGCCCCAGCATTTT. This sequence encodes CASSLGWGPQHF. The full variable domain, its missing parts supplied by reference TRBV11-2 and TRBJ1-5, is EAGVAQSPRYKIIEKRQSVAFWCNPISGHATLYWYQQILGQGPKLLIQFQNNGVVDDSQLPKDRFSAERLKGVDSTLKIQPAKLEDSAVYLCASSLGWGPQHFGDGTRLSIL.

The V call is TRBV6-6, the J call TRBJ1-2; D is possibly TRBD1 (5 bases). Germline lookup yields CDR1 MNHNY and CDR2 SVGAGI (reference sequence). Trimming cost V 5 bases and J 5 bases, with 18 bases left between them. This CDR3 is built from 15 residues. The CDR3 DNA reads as TGTGCCAGCAGTCATAGGGGACTTGAGTCATATGGCTACACCTTC. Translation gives CASSHRGLESYGYTF.

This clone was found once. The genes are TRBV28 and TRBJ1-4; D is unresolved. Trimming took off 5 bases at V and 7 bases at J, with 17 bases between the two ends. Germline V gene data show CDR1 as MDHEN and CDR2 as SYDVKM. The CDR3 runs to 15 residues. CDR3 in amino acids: CASSGRTALSEKLFF. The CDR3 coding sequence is TGTGCCAGCAGTGGTAGGACGGCCCTTAGTGAAAAACTGTTTTTT.

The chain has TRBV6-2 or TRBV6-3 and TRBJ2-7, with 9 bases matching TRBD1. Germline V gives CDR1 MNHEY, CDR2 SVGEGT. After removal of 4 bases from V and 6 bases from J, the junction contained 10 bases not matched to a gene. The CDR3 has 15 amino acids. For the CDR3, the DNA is TGTGCCAGCAGTTTCGGAGGGACAGGGAGCGTCGAGCAGTACTTC. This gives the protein CASSFGGTGSVEQYF.

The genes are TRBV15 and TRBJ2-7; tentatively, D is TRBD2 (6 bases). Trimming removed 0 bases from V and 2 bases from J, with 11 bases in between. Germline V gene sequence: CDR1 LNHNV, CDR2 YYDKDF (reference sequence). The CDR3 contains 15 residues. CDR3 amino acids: CATSREASVAYEQYF. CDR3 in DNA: TGTGCCACCAGCAGAGAGGCTAGCGTAGCCTACGAGCAGTACTTC.

The CDR3 DNA reads TGTGCCAGCAGCTCGCCACAGGGCCTCTCTGGAAACACCATATATTTT. Its translation: CASSSPQGLSGNTIYF. The rearrangement joins TRBV7-6 to TRBJ1-3; tentative D call: TRBD1 (6 bases). This CDR3 spans 16 amino acids. The V and J ends lost 4 bases and 0 bases respectively, with 13 bases between them. Germline V CDR1 and CDR2: SGHVS, FNYEAQ. Looking up the rest from reference TRBV7-6 and TRBJ1-3 gives the full variable domain: GAGVSQSPRYKVTKRGQDVALRCDPISGHVSLYWYRQALGQGPEFLTYFNYEAQQDKSGLPNDRFSAERPEGSISTLTIQRTEQRDSAMYRCASSSPQGLSGNTIYFGEGSWLTVV.

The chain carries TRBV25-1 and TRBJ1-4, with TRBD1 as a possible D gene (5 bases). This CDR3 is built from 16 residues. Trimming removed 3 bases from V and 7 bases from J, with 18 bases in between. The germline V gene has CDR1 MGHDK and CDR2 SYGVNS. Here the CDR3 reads CASSESSAWGGEKLFF. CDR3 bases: TGTGCCAGCAGTGAGTCCTCCGCTTGGGGCGGTGAAAAACTGTTTTTT.

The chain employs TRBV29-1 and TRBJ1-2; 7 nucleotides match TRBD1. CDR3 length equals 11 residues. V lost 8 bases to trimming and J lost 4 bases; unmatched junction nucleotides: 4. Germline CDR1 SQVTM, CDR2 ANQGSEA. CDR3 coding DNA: TGCAGCAGGGACAGACCCTATGGCTACACCTTC. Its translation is CSRDRPYGYTF.

CDR3 residues: CASSLFQGAYTF. CDR3 in DNA: TGTGCCAGCAGCTTATTCCAGGGAGCCTACACCTTC. This sequence joins TRBV7-2 and TRBJ1-2; TRBD1 might be the D (5 bases). With 2 bases removed from V and 10 bases from J, the gap between germline ends came to 11 bases. This CDR3 contains 12 residues. Looked up from germline, CDR1 is SGHTA and CDR2 is FQGNSA.

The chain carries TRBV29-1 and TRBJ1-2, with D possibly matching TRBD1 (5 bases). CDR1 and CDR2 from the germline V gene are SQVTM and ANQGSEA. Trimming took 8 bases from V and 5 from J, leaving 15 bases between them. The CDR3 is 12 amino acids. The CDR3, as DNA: TGCAGCACGACCGGGACGGAGTATGGCTACACCTTC. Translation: CSTTGTEYGYTF.

The CDR3: CASSSGTGRPDTQYF. The CDR3 DNA reads as TGTGCCAGCAGCTCCGGGACAGGGAGGCCAGATACGCAGTATTTT. The V and J genes are TRBV7-2 and TRBJ2-3; 9 bases are shared with TRBD1. This CDR3 comprises 15 residues. CDR1 SGHTA and CDR2 FQGNSA come from the germline V gene. V was clipped by 4 bases and J by 4 bases; unmatched bases: 6.

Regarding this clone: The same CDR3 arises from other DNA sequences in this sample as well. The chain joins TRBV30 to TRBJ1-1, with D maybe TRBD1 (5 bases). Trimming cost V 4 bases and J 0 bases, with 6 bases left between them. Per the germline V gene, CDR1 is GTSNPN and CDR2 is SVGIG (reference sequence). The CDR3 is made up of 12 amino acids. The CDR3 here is CAWNRLNTEAFF. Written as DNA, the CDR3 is TGTGCCTGGAACAGGCTGAACACTGAAGCTTTCTTT.

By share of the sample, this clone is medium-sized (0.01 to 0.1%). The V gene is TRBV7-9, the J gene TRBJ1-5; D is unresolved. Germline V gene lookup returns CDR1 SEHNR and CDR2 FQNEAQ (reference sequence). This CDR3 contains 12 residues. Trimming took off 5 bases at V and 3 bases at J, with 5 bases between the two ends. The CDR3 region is CASSQDNQPQHF. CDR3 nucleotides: TGTGCCAGCAGCCAGGACAATCAGCCCCAGCATTTT.

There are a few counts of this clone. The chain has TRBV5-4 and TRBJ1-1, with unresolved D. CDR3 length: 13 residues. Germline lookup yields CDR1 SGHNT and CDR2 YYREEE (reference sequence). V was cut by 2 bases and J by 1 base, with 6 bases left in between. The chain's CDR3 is CASSFSSNTEAFF. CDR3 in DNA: TGTGCCAGCAGCTTCTCCTCGAACACTGAAGCTTTCTTT.